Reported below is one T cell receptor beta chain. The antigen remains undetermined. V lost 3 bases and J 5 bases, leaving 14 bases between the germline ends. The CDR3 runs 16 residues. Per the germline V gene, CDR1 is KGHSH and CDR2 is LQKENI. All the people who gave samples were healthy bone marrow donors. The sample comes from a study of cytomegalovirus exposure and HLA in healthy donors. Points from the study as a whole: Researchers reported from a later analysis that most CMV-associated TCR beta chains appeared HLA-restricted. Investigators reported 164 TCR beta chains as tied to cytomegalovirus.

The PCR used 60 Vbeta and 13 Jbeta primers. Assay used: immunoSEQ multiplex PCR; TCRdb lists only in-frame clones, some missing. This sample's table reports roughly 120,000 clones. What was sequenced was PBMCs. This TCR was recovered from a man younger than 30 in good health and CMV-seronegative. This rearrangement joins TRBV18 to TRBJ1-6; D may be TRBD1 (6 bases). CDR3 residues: CASSPNRAWNNSPLHF. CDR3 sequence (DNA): TGTGCCAGCTCACCCAACAGGGCTTGGAATAATTCACCCCTCCACTTT.